One and the same sample provided the 24 T cell receptor beta chains below, sequenced in a study of technical replicates of blood from a few donors. The protocol was immunoSEQ multiplex PCR, while the TCRdb copy is restricted to in-frame clones and leaves out a portion. The table has 95,000 or so clones, roughly 95% seen once. Specimen: T cells isolated from PBMCs. These receptors were obtained from a human donor in good health.

The chain has TRBV28 and TRBJ1-2; maybe TRBD1 (5 bases). Per the germline V gene, CDR1 is MDHEN and CDR2 is SYDVKM. The CDR3 has 12 amino acids. Trimming removed 5 bases from V and 5 bases from J, with 9 bases in between. The CDR3 here is CASSRRQYGYTF. The CDR3 nucleotides are TGTGCCAGCAGTAGAAGACAGTATGGCTACACCTTC.

The rearrangement joins TRBV6-5 to TRBJ1-5; possible D gene TRBD1, 6 bases. V was shortened by 5 bases and J by 3 bases, with 8 bases between the two germline ends. CDR3 size: 13 residues. Germline CDR1 and CDR2: MNHEY and SVGAGI. The CDR3 loop reads CASSRTVNQPQHF. CDR3 sequence (DNA): TGTGCCAGCAGTAGGACAGTCAATCAGCCCCAGCATTTT.

The chain couples TRBV18 to TRBJ2-2; 11 bases fit TRBD2. CDR1 is KGHSH and CDR2 is LQKENI in the germline V gene. V shed 2 bases, J shed 5 bases, and the junction held 1 base outside the gene matches. The CDR3 is 15 amino acids. The chain's CDR3 is CASSPGTSGTGELFF. As DNA, the CDR3 is TGTGCCAGCTCACCAGGGACTAGCGGTACCGGGGAGCTGTTTTTT. Full variable domain (outside the CDR3, taken from reference TRBV18 and TRBJ2-2): NAGVMQNPRHLVRRRGQEARLRCSPMKGHSHVYWYRQLPEEGLKFMVYLQKENIIDESGMPKERFSAEFPKEGPSILRIQQVVRGDSAAYFCASSPGTSGTGELFFGEGSRLTVL.

This clone was seen a single time. The chain carries TRBV6-8 and TRBJ1-5; tentative D call: TRBD1 (6 bases). The CDR3 covers 17 residues. V lost 5 bases and J lost 4, with 21 bases in between. Germline values: CDR1 MNHGY, CDR2 SAAAGT. The CDR3 here is CASSPQSKQGINQPQHF. The CDR3 coding sequence is TGTGCCAGCAGTCCGCAGTCTAAGCAGGGGATAAATCAGCCCCAGCATTTT.

The chain joins TRBV28 to TRBJ2-6, with unresolved D. In germline, CDR1 is MDHEN, CDR2 SYDVKM. Trimming stripped 6 bases from V and 3 bases from J, with 12 bases between. This CDR3 contains 15 residues. The CDR3 nucleotides are TGTGCCAGCAGCCCAGGCCCTGGTGGGGCCAACGTCCTGACTTTC. Amino acids: CASSPGPGGANVLTF. The variable domain in full, completed from reference TRBV28 and TRBJ2-6, reads DVKVTQSSRYLVKRTGEKVFLECVQDMDHENMFWYRQDPGLGLRLIYFSYDVKMKEKGDIPEGYSVSREKKERFSLILESASTNQTSMYLCASSPGPGGANVLTFGAGSRLTVL.

The rearrangement uses TRBV5-6 and TRBJ2-1; the match to TRBD2 covers 8 bases. This CDR3 contains 14 residues. Germline CDR1 is SGHDT and CDR2 is YYEEEE. Trimming at V came to 2 bases and at J to 9 bases, leaving 7 bases not matched to a gene. The CDR3 region has the DNA TGTGCCAGCAGCTTACAGCGGGAGTTGTCTGAGCAGTTCTTC. This encodes CASSLQRELSEQFF. Using reference TRBV5-6 and TRBJ2-1 for the parts outside the CDR3, the full variable domain is DAGVTQSPTHLIKTRGQQVTLRCSPKSGHDTVSWYQQALGQGPQFIFQYYEEEERQRGNFPDRFSGHQFPNYSSELNVNALLLGDSALYLCASSLQRELSEQFFGPGTRLTVL.

This clone was picked up one time. DNA for the CDR3: TGTGCCAGCAGTGAGGAACAGGGGGCAGGACCCCAGCATTTT. Residues: CASSEEQGAGPQHF. The V gene is TRBV2, the J gene TRBJ1-5; TRBD1 aligns across 9 bases. V shed 3 bases and J 10 bases; nucleotides not matched to a gene: 7. Germline V CDR1 and CDR2: SNHLY, FYNNEI. CDR3 length equals 14 residues.

A single count supports this clone. The chain combines TRBV15 with TRBJ2-1, with 8 nucleotides matching TRBD2. This CDR3 is 15 amino acids long. Trimming took 5 bases from V and 7 from J; bases not matched to a gene: 10. Germline V CDR1 and CDR2: LNHNV, YYDKDF (reference sequence). CDR3 in DNA: TGTGCCACCAGCTCCCGAGCGGGAGTAAGGAATGAGCAGTTCTTC. Protein product: CATSSRAGVRNEQFF.

The chain couples TRBV18 to TRBJ2-7; 8 positions agree with TRBD2. The CDR3 sequence is 17 residues long. Per the germline V gene, CDR1 is KGHSH and CDR2 is LQKENI. Trimming cost V 3 bases and J 4 bases; bases outside gene matches: 14. The CDR3 protein is CASSPRDPWTSIYEQYF. The CDR3 coding sequence is TGTGCCAGCTCACCTCGGGATCCTTGGACTAGCATTTACGAGCAGTACTTC. Looking up the rest from reference TRBV18 and TRBJ2-7 gives the full variable domain: NAGVMQNPRHLVRRRGQEARLRCSPMKGHSHVYWYRQLPEEGLKFMVYLQKENIIDESGMPKERFSAEFPKEGPSILRIQQVVRGDSAAYFCASSPRDPWTSIYEQYFGPGTRLTVT.

About this clone itself: Other DNA sequences within the sample encode an identical CDR3. The chain couples TRBV7-9 to TRBJ1-5; D gene uncertain. CDR1 is SEHNR, CDR2 FQNEAQ, per germline (reference sequence). The V and J ends lost 1 base and 6 bases respectively, with 4 bases between them. The CDR3 covers 12 residues. The CDR3 DNA is TGTGCCAGCAGCTTAGGAGGTCAGCCCCAGCATTTT. It is translated as CASSLGGQPQHF.

The genes are TRBV4-1 and TRBJ2-1; 12 bases agree with TRBD2. Germline V gene sequence: CDR1 MGHRA, CDR2 YSYEKL. V shed 2 bases and J 6 bases; nucleotides not matched to a gene: 5. The CDR3 runs 16 residues. DNA for the CDR3: TGCGCCAGCAGCCAACCTAGGACTAGCGGGATCAATGAGCAGTTCTTC. Residues: CASSQPRTSGINEQFF.

The rearrangement links TRBV27 to TRBJ2-2; D ambiguous. The V gene's germline CDR1 is MNHEY and CDR2 SMNVEV (reference sequence). V lost 3 bases to trimming and J lost 7 bases, with 9 bases between them. This CDR3 has 13 amino acids. The CDR3 loop is CASSFVSLGELFF. The CDR3 nucleotides read TGTGCCAGCAGTTTCGTTTCTCTCGGGGAGCTGTTTTTT.

The chain couples TRBV11-2 to TRBJ2-1; the D gene is possibly TRBD2 (6 bases). This CDR3 region has 16 residues. V lost 4 bases and J 2 bases, leaving 15 bases between the germline ends. Germline V gene data show CDR1 as SGHAT and CDR2 as FQNNGV. The CDR3 protein is CASSSGLEGPYNEQFF. The CDR3 DNA reads as TGTGCCAGCAGCTCTGGATTGGAGGGCCCCTACAATGAGCAGTTCTTC.

The gene calls are TRBV9 and TRBJ1-3; D not certain. CDR3 length: 16 residues. Germline V gene sequence: CDR1 SGDLS, CDR2 YYNGEE. Between the trimmed V and J ends, which lost 0 bases and 2 bases, there was a span of 12 bases. The DNA for the CDR3 is TGTGCCAGCAGCGTAGCTTTACAGTCTGCTGGAAACACCATATATTTT. It yields the protein CASSVALQSAGNTIYF.

The chain recombines TRBV4-1 with TRBJ1-1, with D unresolved. V gave up 4 bases and J gave up 4 bases, with 13 bases separating them. Germline CDR1 reads MGHRA; CDR2 reads YSYEKL. The CDR3 contains 14 residues. CDR3 amino acids: CASSLWQEVTEAFF. In nucleotides, the CDR3 is TGCGCCAGCAGCCTCTGGCAAGAAGTCACTGAAGCTTTCTTT.

The rearrangement links TRBV7-8 to TRBJ2-7, with 7 nucleotides matching TRBD2. The CDR3 loop spans 15 amino acids. CDR1 and CDR2 from the germline V gene are SGHVS and FQNEAQ. Trimming at V came to 1 base and at J to 0 bases, leaving 3 bases not matched to a gene. The CDR3 coding sequence is TGTGCCAGCAGCTTAGAACTAGCGAACTCCTACGAGCAGTACTTC. Translated, it gives CASSLELANSYEQYF.

The genes are TRBV27 and TRBJ2-1, with 7 positions matching TRBD2. This CDR3 has 16 residues. With V trimmed by 4 bases and J by 0 bases, 6 bases remained unmatched. Per the germline V gene, CDR1 is MNHEY and CDR2 is SMNVEV (reference sequence). CDR3 in amino acids: CASSSSGGSSYNEQFF. The CDR3 DNA reads TGTGCCAGCAGTTCTTCTGGCGGGAGCTCCTACAATGAGCAGTTCTTC.

The gene calls are TRBV27 and TRBJ1-2; D call uncertain. Per germline, CDR1 MNHEY and CDR2 SMNVEV (reference sequence). This CDR3 has 16 amino acids. Trimming cost V 5 bases and J 2 bases, with 18 bases left between them. The CDR3 sequence is CASSQTTGFGNYGYTF. The CDR3 nucleotides read TGTGCCAGCAGTCAGACGACGGGGTTCGGGAACTATGGCTACACCTTC.

The rearrangement uses TRBV10-3 and TRBJ2-1; 10 bases agree with TRBD2. This CDR3 contains 17 residues. Germline values: CDR1 ENHRY, CDR2 SYGVKD. V shed 6 bases, J shed 5 bases, and the junction held 13 bases outside the gene matches. DNA for the CDR3: TGTGCCATCAGGGATACTAGCGGGAAGTACGGGGACAATGAGCAGTTCTTC. It is translated as CAIRDTSGKYGDNEQFF.

This chain links TRBV6-1 with TRBJ2-3, with TRBD2 identical over 8 bases. Trimming took 8 bases from V and 3 from J; bases not matched to a gene: 4. The length of the CDR3 is 13 residues. Germline lookup yields CDR1 MNHNS and CDR2 SASEGT. The CDR3 nucleotides are TGTGCCAGCGGAGCTAGCGGGACAGATACGCAGTATTTT. Its protein product is CASGASGTDTQYF.

This chain connects TRBV5-1 to TRBJ2-1; possibly TRBD2 for D (5 bases). Germline CDR1 SGHRS, CDR2 YFSETQ. V lost 0 bases to trimming and J lost 0 bases, with 10 bases between them. This CDR3 region has 16 residues. The CDR3 sequence: CASSLARGLSYNEQFF. CDR3 DNA sequence: TGCGCCAGCAGCTTGGCCCGCGGACTCTCCTACAATGAGCAGTTCTTC.

CDR3 bases: TGTGCCAGTAGCGCCGGGACTAGCGGGGTAACCCAGTACTTC. It yields the protein CASSAGTSGVTQYF. V and J are TRBV19 and TRBJ2-5; 13 bases line up with TRBD2. The CDR3 length is 14 residues. The trim removed 6 bases at V and 8 bases at J, leaving 6 bases unmatched. Germline CDR1 LNHDA, CDR2 SQIVND (reference sequence). The variable domain in full, completed from reference TRBV19 and TRBJ2-5, reads DGGITQSPKYLFRKEGQNVTLSCEQNLNHDAMYWYRQDPGQGLRLIYYSQIVNDFQKGDIAEGYSVSREKKESFPLTVTSAQKNPTAFYLCASSAGTSGVTQYFGPGTRLLVL.

The V and J genes are TRBV15 and TRBJ1-1; 9 nucleotides align to TRBD1. The CDR3 is made up of 17 amino acids. Germline V lookup: CDR1 LNHNV, CDR2 YYDKDF (reference sequence). Trimming removed 5 bases from V and 1 base from J; junction bases left unmatched: 11. The CDR3 DNA follows: TGTGCCACCAGCGACCGGACAGGGGTTGTTCGGAACACTGAAGCTTTCTTT. Protein product: CATSDRTGVVRNTEAFF. Combining the CDR3 with reference TRBV15 and TRBJ1-1 gives the whole variable domain DAMVIQNPRYQVTQFGKPVTLSCSQTLNHNVMYWYQQKSSQAPKLLFHYYDKDFNNEADTPDNFQSRRPNTSFCFLDIRSPGLGDTAMYLCATSDRTGVVRNTEAFFGQGTRLTVV.

The chain employs TRBV28 and TRBJ2-3; D remains ambiguous. V lost 2 bases to trimming and J lost 5 bases, with 14 bases between them. CDR1 and CDR2 from the germline V gene are MDHEN and SYDVKM. The CDR3 covers 15 residues. CDR3 DNA sequence: TGTGCCAGCAGTTTACGCTCCCTCGGTGGAGATACGCAGTATTTT. This encodes CASSLRSLGGDTQYF.